These 17 T cell receptor beta chains share one sample of origin, sequenced in a study of blood T cell repertoires in COVID-19. Assay: immunoSEQ multiplex PCR; the TCRdb copy retains only in-frame clones and omits some. The table shows around 60,000 clones, with 60% to 75% occurring only once. The sample consisted of peripheral blood. Every receptor here comes from a woman of 80 years or more with acute or convalescent COVID-19.

The genes are TRBV6-5 and TRBJ2-7; the match to TRBD1 covers 11 bases. This CDR3 contains 13 residues. Germline V lookup: CDR1 MNHEY, CDR2 SVGAGI. With V trimmed by 5 bases and J by 7 bases, 4 bases remained unmatched. CDR3 in amino acids: CASSRDRGREQYF. CDR3 nucleotide sequence: TGTGCCAGCAGTCGGGACAGGGGGAGGGAGCAGTACTTC.

V and J are TRBV27 and TRBJ1-5, with 7 bases lining up with TRBD1. The CDR3 contains 13 residues. The ends lost 6 bases at V and 4 bases at J; junction bases unmatched: 3. Per germline, CDR1 MNHEY and CDR2 SMNVEV (reference sequence). For the CDR3, the DNA is TGTGCCAGCAGGGGACAGCCTAATCAGCCCCAGCATTTT. Translating gives CASRGQPNQPQHF.

This clone is a singleton in its sample. V usage is TRBV6-1 and J usage is TRBJ1-1; D remains ambiguous. Trimming cost V 2 bases and J 1 base, with 5 bases left between them. CDR3 length: 13 amino acids. Per germline, CDR1 MNHNS and CDR2 SASEGT. The CDR3 loop reads CASSEQANTEAFF. The CDR3 coding sequence is TGTGCCAGCAGTGAACAAGCGAACACTGAAGCTTTCTTT.

This chain joins TRBV6-6 and TRBJ2-1, with TRBD1 matching over 11 bases. V shed 2 bases and J 4 bases; nucleotides not matched to a gene: 1. The CDR3 sequence is 15 residues long. Looked up from germline, CDR1 is MNHNY and CDR2 is SVGAGI (reference sequence). The DNA of the CDR3 is TGTGCCAGCAGTTACCGGGACAGGGGGTACAATGAGCAGTTCTTC. Amino acids: CASSYRDRGYNEQFF.

The rearrangement joins TRBV7-2 to TRBJ2-4, with 7 bases lining up with TRBD2. Trimming cost V 2 bases and J 13 bases; bases outside gene matches: 8. The CDR3 loop spans 13 amino acids. Germline V CDR1 and CDR2: SGHTA, FQGNSA. DNA of the CDR3: TGTGCCAGCAGCTTACCCCAGCGGGGTGGGCAGTACTTC. Encoded protein: CASSLPQRGGQYF.

This clone was detected a few times. V is TRBV29-1 and J is TRBJ2-7, with unresolved D. The CDR3 is 11 amino acids. V dropped 0 bases and J dropped 5 bases, with 5 bases sitting between them. Germline CDR1 reads SQVTM; CDR2 reads ANQGSEA. CDR3 bases: TGCAGCGTTGAAGAGAGGCACGAGCAGTACTTC. Protein product: CSVEERHEQYF.

This clone was seen just once. The chain joins TRBV27 to TRBJ2-5; a weak D match, TRBD1 (7 bases). Trimming pared 6 bases from V and 2 bases from J, leaving 16 bases between. Per germline, CDR1 MNHEY and CDR2 SMNVEV (reference sequence). The CDR3 runs 15 residues. The CDR3 nucleotides are TGTGCCAGCAGGCTTGGAGGGACAGCGCAAGAGACCCAGTACTTC. As protein: CASRLGGTAQETQYF.

This clone was recorded only once. The V and J genes are TRBV7-2 and TRBJ2-3; 7 bases match TRBD2. The V gene's germline CDR1 is SGHTA and CDR2 FQGNSA. The V segment lost 1 base and the J segment 2 bases; nucleotides outside the gene matches: 9. The CDR3 spans 17 residues. CDR3 loop: CASSLVKLALNTDTQYF. CDR3 coding DNA: TGTGCCAGCAGCTTAGTGAAACTAGCGCTCAACACAGATACGCAGTATTTT.

V and J are TRBV5-5 and TRBJ2-5; D is unclear. Germline CDR1 reads SGHKS; CDR2 reads YYEKEE (reference sequence). The CDR3 covers 15 residues. Trimming stripped 0 bases from V and 4 bases from J, with 13 bases between. CDR3 sequence reads: CASSLVLNPGETQYF. CDR3 coding DNA: TGTGCCAGCAGCTTGGTCCTAAACCCTGGAGAGACCCAGTACTTC.

This clone was observed once. The chain joins TRBV6-2 or TRBV6-3 to TRBJ1-2; 7 bases match TRBD1. V shed 2 bases and J 3 bases; nucleotides not matched to a gene: 0. The CDR3 contains 13 residues. Germline V gene sequence: CDR1 MNHEY, CDR2 SVGEGT. The chain's CDR3 is CASSYGTDYGYTF. Written as DNA, the CDR3 is TGTGCCAGCAGTTACGGGACAGACTATGGCTACACCTTC.

This chain connects TRBV5-4 to TRBJ2-7; no clear D gene. With 1 base removed from V and 3 bases from J, the gap between germline ends came to 5 bases. Germline V lookup: CDR1 SGHNT, CDR2 YYREEE (reference sequence). The CDR3 extends over 12 amino acids. DNA of the CDR3: TGTGCCAGCAGCTTGAACAACTACGAGCAGTACTTC. It codes for CASSLNNYEQYF.

The rearrangement uses TRBV7-9 and TRBJ2-1, with D perhaps matching TRBD1 (6 bases). This CDR3 has 13 amino acids. With 7 bases removed from V and 4 bases from J, the gap between germline ends came to 11 bases. Germline CDR1 reads SEHNR; CDR2 reads FQNEAQ (reference sequence). CDR3 in amino acids: CASNEGQYNEQFF. The CDR3 coding sequence is TGTGCCAGCAACGAAGGACAGTACAATGAGCAGTTCTTC.

The rearrangement uses TRBV5-6 and TRBJ2-5; 7 nucleotides align to TRBD1. The junction had 0 bases not matched to a gene; V was cut back by 0 bases and J by 4 bases. The CDR3 covers 13 residues. Germline V gene lookup returns CDR1 SGHDT and CDR2 YYEEEE. The CDR3 spells CASSLDRGETQYF. CDR3 DNA sequence: TGTGCCAGCAGCTTGGACAGGGGAGAGACCCAGTACTTC.

The gene calls are TRBV25-1 and TRBJ2-7, with 14 nucleotides matching TRBD2. With V trimmed by 4 bases and J by 6 bases, 11 bases remained unmatched. This CDR3 is 17 amino acids long. Germline values: CDR1 MGHDK, CDR2 SYGVNS. In DNA, the CDR3 is TGTGCCAGCAGTGTCCAGGGGGGACTAGCGGGAGTAGGCGAGCAGTACTTC. Its protein is CASSVQGGLAGVGEQYF.

This clone was observed a few times. The CDR3, as DNA: TGTGCCAGCAGTCCAAGACTGAGCAATCAGCCCCAGCATTTT. It translates to CASSPRLSNQPQHF. The rearrangement uses TRBV28 and TRBJ1-5; D is unresolved. The V end was cut by 5 bases, the J end by 1 base, with 9 bases between. The CDR3 contains 14 residues. CDR1 is MDHEN and CDR2 is SYDVKM in the germline V gene.

The chain uses TRBV28 and TRBJ2-3, with 7 bases that match TRBD2. The CDR3 runs to 14 residues. The junction had 10 bases not matched to a gene; V was cut back by 8 bases and J by 5 bases. Germline V gene data show CDR1 as MDHEN and CDR2 as SYDVKM. Here the CDR3 reads CASCGQGGIDTQYF. CDR3 coding DNA: TGTGCCAGCTGTGGGCAGGGAGGGATAGATACGCAGTATTTT.

The CDR3 here is CASSLDGANTIYF. The CDR3 bases are TGTGCCAGCAGCTTAGATGGGGCAAACACCATATATTTT. The V call is TRBV7-9, the J call TRBJ1-3, with TRBD1 as a possible D gene (5 bases). The CDR3 is 13 amino acids. Trimming removed 1 base from V and 6 bases from J, with 7 bases in between. The germline V gene has CDR1 SEHNR and CDR2 FQNEAQ (reference sequence).